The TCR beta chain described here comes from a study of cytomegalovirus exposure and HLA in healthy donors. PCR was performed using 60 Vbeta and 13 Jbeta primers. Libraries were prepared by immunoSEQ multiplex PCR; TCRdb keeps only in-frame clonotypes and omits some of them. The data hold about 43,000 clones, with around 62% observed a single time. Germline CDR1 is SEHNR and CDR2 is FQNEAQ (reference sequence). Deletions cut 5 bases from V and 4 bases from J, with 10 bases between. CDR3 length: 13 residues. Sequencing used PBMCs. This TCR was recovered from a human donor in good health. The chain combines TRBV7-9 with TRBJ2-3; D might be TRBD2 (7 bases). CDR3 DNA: TGTGCCAGCAGCCCGCGGGGGCCAGATACGCAGTATTTT. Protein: CASSPRGPDTQYF.